This T cell receptor (beta chain) was sequenced for a study of response to subunit inactivated influenza vaccine. The CDR3 sequence is 15 residues long. The ends were cut back, 1 base at V and 0 bases at J, with 13 bases in the middle. CDR1 and CDR2 from the germline V gene are DFQATT and SNEGSKA (reference sequence). This clonotype has a handful of counts. MiXCR was run by TCRdb on the RT-PCR reads, yielding one entry per CDR3 protein. The sample lists hundreds of thousands of distinct CDR3 sequences, 15% to 19% occurring once. The source is a man between 45 and 60 years old who received an inactivated influenza vaccine. Sample: PBMCs from blood, taken 11 to 12 days after vaccination. This chain connects TRBV20-1 to TRBJ2-7, with no clear D. The chain's CDR3 is CSARGDNPRSYEQYF. The CDR3 nucleotides are TGCAGTGCTAGAGGAGACAATCCTCGCTCCTACGAGCAGTACTTC.